The 22 T cell receptor beta chains in this list originate from one sample, sequenced in a study of T-cell reconstitution after alpha-beta-depleted transplantation in children. Unique molecular identifiers were used in preparing the TCRbeta library. TCRdb ran MiXCR on the PCR reads and lists one entry per CDR3 protein. Here the sample spans 350,000 to 450,000 distinct CDR3 sequences, roughly 22% being singletons. Sequencing was performed on PBMCs from the stem cell graft donor, taken from the stem cell graft. The receptors derive from a human donor who donated a stem cell graft to a child with acute myeloid leukemia.

The table lists this clonotype with many counts. CDR3 amino acids: CASSLAGTSGYNEQFF. The CDR3 bases are TGTGCCAGCAGTTTAGCTGGGACTAGCGGTTACAATGAGCAGTTCTTC. The rearrangement links TRBV12-3 or TRBV12-4 to TRBJ2-1; 11 bases align to TRBD2. CDR3 length: 16 amino acids. Trimming took 0 bases from V and 4 from J; bases not matched to a gene: 2.

V usage is TRBV12-3 or TRBV12-4 and J usage is TRBJ2-3; 9 positions match TRBD2. V was pared by 6 bases and J by 2 bases, with 6 bases of the junction left unmatched. The CDR3 is 15 residues long. The CDR3 here is CASRPSSGTTDTQYF. CDR3 DNA sequence: TGTGCCAGCAGGCCGTCTAGCGGGACCACAGATACGCAGTATTTT.

V usage is TRBV20-1 and J usage is TRBJ2-1; tentatively, D is TRBD2 (6 bases). CDR3 length equals 12 residues. V was cut by 6 bases and J by 7 bases, with 13 bases left in between. CDR1 and CDR2 from the germline V gene are DFQATT and SNEGSKA (reference sequence). The CDR3 sequence is CSASRLGNEQFF. The CDR3 DNA is TGCAGTGCCAGCCGACTAGGAAATGAGCAGTTCTTC.

This clonotype has just a few counts. The CDR3 DNA sequence: TGTGCCAGCAGACCTCCTACGGAGGAGACCCAGTACTTC. Translated: CASRPPTEETQYF. This chain connects TRBV6-6 to TRBJ2-5; D remains unclear. Germline V CDR1 and CDR2: MNHNY, SVGAGI (reference sequence). V was cut by 6 bases and J by 5 bases, with 13 bases left in between. There are 13 residues in the CDR3.

The table lists this clonotype with many counts. The gene calls are TRBV12-3 or TRBV12-4 and TRBJ2-7, with TRBD2 matching over 7 bases. Trimming at V came to 3 bases and at J to 5 bases, leaving 4 bases not matched to a gene. CDR3 length: 13 amino acids. The CDR3 DNA is TGTGCCAGCAGTTTCCCTCTAGCGGACGAGCAGTACTTC. The encoded protein is CASSFPLADEQYF.

CDR3 amino acids: CSVTGQTGELFF. The CDR3 DNA reads TGCAGCGTGACAGGGCAAACCGGGGAGCTGTTTTTT. This chain joins TRBV29-1 and TRBJ2-2; 7 bases fit TRBD1. Per germline, CDR1 SQVTM and CDR2 ANQGSEA. Trimming cost V 6 bases and J 5 bases; bases outside gene matches: 3. This CDR3 has 12 residues.

This clonotype was seen a few times. The rearrangement joins TRBV4-1 to TRBJ2-2; perhaps TRBD2 as D (5 bases). The CDR3 contains 15 residues. Germline V gene lookup returns CDR1 MGHRA and CDR2 YSYEKL. V shed 1 base and J shed 2 bases, with 8 bases lying between them. The CDR3 DNA is TGCGCCAGCAGCCAAGCGGCTAGCAACACCGGGGAGCTGTTTTTT. Encoded protein: CASSQAASNTGELFF.

This clonotype was seen more than once but under ten times. The genes are TRBV4-3 and TRBJ1-2, with 7 bases lining up with TRBD1. Germline lookup yields CDR1 LGHNA and CDR2 YSLEER. The CDR3 totals 15 residues. J gave up 6 bases and V 0 bases, and 7 bases lay outside the gene matches. This chain's CDR3 is CASSQDKGGRDGYTF. The CDR3 nucleotides are TGCGCCAGCAGCCAAGATAAAGGGGGCAGAGATGGCTACACCTTC.

This clonotype came up many times. This chain links TRBV27 with TRBJ2-7; D remains unclear. Per germline, CDR1 MNHEY and CDR2 SMNVEV (reference sequence). The germline V and J ends were trimmed by 7 bases and 0 bases, with 13 bases remaining between them. The CDR3 consists of 14 residues. The CDR3 region has the DNA TGTGCCAGCATGTCTAGGCAAAACTCCTACGAGCAGTACTTC. Residues: CASMSRQNSYEQYF.

This clonotype occurred a few times. This CDR3 is CASSSGRQGETFF. Here the CDR3 DNA reads TGTGCCAGCAGTTCGGGACGACAGGGGGAGACTTTCTTT. The chain has TRBV12-3 or TRBV12-4 and TRBJ1-1; the match to TRBD1 covers 9 bases. V lost 4 bases and J lost 12; bases outside the gene matches: 9. CDR3 length equals 13 residues.

This sequence joins TRBV28 and TRBJ2-7; D gene uncertain. The CDR3 totals 12 residues. Germline CDR1 reads MDHEN; CDR2 reads SYDVKM. The V end was cut by 4 bases, the J end by 4 bases, with 8 bases between. This CDR3 reads CASSSVRYEQYF. In DNA form, the CDR3 reads TGTGCCAGCAGTTCCGTGAGGTACGAGCAGTACTTC.

The chain has TRBV20-1 and TRBJ1-2; D not certain. The V and J ends lost 3 bases and 2 bases respectively, with 4 bases between them. Germline assignment: CDR1 DFQATT and CDR2 SNEGSKA (reference sequence). This CDR3 is built from 11 residues. CDR3 region: CSASWNYGYTF. In nucleotides, the CDR3 is TGCAGTGCTAGTTGGAACTATGGCTACACCTTC.

This clonotype turned up a few times. The chain uses TRBV20-1 and TRBJ2-2; TRBD1 aligns across 10 bases. CDR3 length: 17 amino acids. Losses at the gene ends were 1 base for V and 0 bases for J; bases not matched to a gene: 5. CDR1 and CDR2 from the germline V gene are DFQATT and SNEGSKA (reference sequence). The CDR3 spells CSARGLGQGANTGELFF. The CDR3 DNA is TGCAGTGCTAGAGGACTAGGACAGGGGGCGAACACCGGGGAGCTGTTTTTT.

This clonotype has a count of ten or more. V gene TRBV29-1 combines with J gene TRBJ2-7; possibly TRBD2 for D (6 bases). The ends were cut back, 2 bases at V and 2 bases at J, with 13 bases in the middle. Germline CDR1 and CDR2: SQVTM and ANQGSEA. CDR3 length equals 14 residues. The CDR3 DNA is TGCAGCGTTGAATCACCGGGAGAGACCTACGAGCAGTACTTC. Protein product: CSVESPGETYEQYF.

V and J are TRBV24-1 and TRBJ2-6, with no clear D. V was trimmed by 3 bases and J by 0 bases, leaving 11 bases between them. CDR3 size: 17 residues. CDR1 KGHDR and CDR2 SFDVKD come from the germline V gene. The CDR3 sequence: CATSDKVESSGANVLTF. CDR3 sequence (DNA): TGTGCCACCAGTGATAAAGTGGAGAGCTCTGGGGCCAACGTCCTGACTTTC.

This clonotype appeared many times. CDR3 residues: CSAQINRDSSYEQYF. DNA of the CDR3: TGCAGTGCGCAAATTAACCGGGACTCCTCCTACGAGCAGTACTTC. The gene calls are TRBV20-1 and TRBJ2-7; TRBD2 is a possible D gene (6 bases). The CDR3 sequence is 15 residues long. The germline V gene has CDR1 DFQATT and CDR2 SNEGSKA (reference sequence). V lost 6 bases, J lost 0 bases, and 18 bases lay in between.

This clonotype showed up just a few times. The V call is TRBV12-3 or TRBV12-4, the J call TRBJ1-2, with TRBD1 as a possible D gene (5 bases). Trimming removed 6 bases from V and 4 bases from J, with 15 bases in between. This CDR3 comprises 14 residues. CDR3: CASRPTARSYGYTF. CDR3 DNA sequence: TGTGCCAGCAGACCGACAGCGAGGAGCTATGGCTACACCTTC.

To note about this clonotype: A read error is possible here, since a much larger clone lies one base away. This rearrangement joins TRBV6-1 to TRBJ2-3; D is unresolved. V lost 6 bases and J lost 4, with 14 bases in between. The CDR3 runs to 14 residues. Per the germline V gene, CDR1 is MNHNS and CDR2 is SASEGT. The DNA of the CDR3 is TGTGCCAGCAGGCCCTTAGGTGGCGCAGATACGCAGTATTTT. This sequence encodes CASRPLGGADTQYF.

In this sample, this clonotype turned up a few times. The chain links TRBV20-1 to TRBJ2-5; TRBD2 aligns across 13 bases. The CDR3 spans 17 residues. Looked up from germline, CDR1 is DFQATT and CDR2 is SNEGSKA (reference sequence). Germline trimming cut 4 bases from V and 5 bases from J; bases unmatched to any gene: 13. The CDR3 reads CSATGTSGVKVLETQYF. In nucleotides, the CDR3 is TGCAGTGCTACCGGGACTAGCGGGGTCAAAGTTCTGGAGACCCAGTACTTC.

This clonotype was counted between two and nine times. This chain connects TRBV7-9 to TRBJ2-1; D may be TRBD1 or TRBD2 (5 bases each). Germline V lookup: CDR1 SEHNR, CDR2 FQNEAQ (reference sequence). The V gene lost 5 bases and the J gene lost 2 bases, with 10 bases spanning the gap. The CDR3 contains 14 residues. CDR3 nucleotides: TGTGCCAGCAGCACCGGGGCCACCTACAATGAGCAGTTCTTC. Amino acids: CASSTGATYNEQFF.

This clonotype occurred once. The chain uses TRBV4-2 and TRBJ1-4; weak D call: TRBD1 (5 bases). With 0 bases removed from V and 10 bases from J, the gap between germline ends came to 12 bases. CDR1 is LGHNA and CDR2 is YNFKEQ in the germline V gene. This CDR3 is 14 amino acids long. CDR3 DNA sequence: TGTGCCAGCAGCCAAGATTGGCAGCAGGGAAAACTGTTTTTT. Amino acid sequence: CASSQDWQQGKLFF.

The V gene is TRBV7-2, the J gene TRBJ2-7, with 7 bases aligning to TRBD1. Germline V lookup: CDR1 SGHTA, CDR2 FQGNSA. V lost 5 bases and J lost 5; bases outside the gene matches: 9. The CDR3 spans 14 residues. The DNA for the CDR3 is TGTGCCAGCAGCGTATACAGGGGTTCGCACGAGCAGTACTTC. As protein: CASSVYRGSHEQYF.